This T cell receptor (beta chain) comes out of a study of blood T cells in healthy people across ages. Then a second PCR, running about 7 to 11 cycles, was carried out with a sample-barcoded 5' primer and a J-beta primer mix. All cDNA molecules were each tagged by a template-switch adaptor with 12 random nucleotides. CDR3-containing paired-end reads numbered at least 2.5 million in each sample. TCRdb recomputed calls from the 5' RACE reads with MiXCR, one row per CDR3 protein. The repertoire holds fewer than 700,000 distinct CDR3 sequences, with around 38% as singletons. Per sample, at least 5 micrograms of total RNA were extracted. V dropped 2 bases and J dropped 3; count of bases not matched to a gene: 11. The CDR3 is made up of 17 amino acids. Germline V gene sequence: CDR1 MNHEY, CDR2 SVGEGT.

The clonotype comes from an elderly man in good health. Sequences were obtained from blood. The chain joins TRBV6-2 or TRBV6-3 to TRBJ2-3, with 7 bases that match TRBD2. The CDR3 nucleotides read TGTGCCAGCAGTTACGAACACGGGGGGAGCGCGACAGATACGCAGTATTTT. Protein sequence: CASSYEHGGSATDTQYF.